A single sample gave rise to the 26 T cell receptor beta chains below, sequenced in a study of shared clonotypes between healthy human individuals. Sequencing used immunoSEQ multiplex PCR; TCRdb keeps in-frame clones, though not all of them. Of roughly 2.2 million clones listed, around 92% are singletons. The sample consisted of naive CD4+ T cells from PBMCs. Subset in this sample: CD45RA+ positively selected. These receptors came from a man aged 18 to 30 in good health. Some clones in this sample may be carry-over from other donors' samples.

The V gene is TRBV28, the J gene TRBJ2-4; D might be TRBD2 (6 bases). Trimming cost V 3 bases and J 7 bases, with 13 bases left between them. Germline-derived CDR1 and CDR2 are MDHEN and SYDVKM. The CDR3 contains 14 residues. The CDR3 region has the DNA TGTGCCAGCAGTTTGGGTGGGGGGAGGAACATTCAGTACTTC. This sequence encodes CASSLGGGRNIQYF.

This chain uses TRBV6-5 with TRBJ2-1; D uncertain. Trimming pared 5 bases from V and 5 bases from J, leaving 4 bases between. Germline-derived CDR1 and CDR2 are MNHEY and SVGAGI. This CDR3 contains 11 residues. DNA for the CDR3: TGTGCCAGCAGTAGAGACAATGAGCAGTTCTTC. Protein: CASSRDNEQFF.

In this sample, this clone turned up once. The chain has TRBV5-1 and TRBJ1-2, with 12 bases lining up with TRBD1. The trim removed 4 bases at V and 6 bases at J, leaving 4 bases unmatched. Germline CDR1 SGHRS, CDR2 YFSETQ. The CDR3 runs 14 residues. The CDR3 spells CASSAGTGGDGYTF. CDR3 DNA sequence: TGCGCCAGCAGCGCCGGGACAGGGGGCGATGGCTACACCTTC.

V gene TRBV7-6 combines with J gene TRBJ2-7; D gene unclear. Trimming cost V 4 bases and J 6 bases, with 13 bases left between them. The CDR3 is made up of 13 amino acids. CDR1 is SGHVS and CDR2 is FNYEAQ in the germline V gene. The CDR3 DNA reads TGTGCCAGCAGCTCCGACTCCTTTACCGAGCAGTACTTC. It translates to CASSSDSFTEQYF.

V is TRBV6-1 and J is TRBJ2-5; D is unresolved. The CDR3 loop spans 14 amino acids. V lost 4 bases, J lost 5 bases, and 14 bases lay in between. Germline V gene lookup returns CDR1 MNHNS and CDR2 SASEGT. CDR3 loop: CASSVVGFGETQYF. CDR3 bases: TGTGCCAGCAGTGTTGTGGGCTTCGGGGAGACCCAGTACTTC.

This chain uses TRBV28 with TRBJ2-1; the D call may be TRBD1 or TRBD2 (5 bases each). This CDR3 has 16 residues. V lost 5 bases, J lost 4 bases, and 18 bases lay in between. Germline V gene lookup returns CDR1 MDHEN and CDR2 SYDVKM. The CDR3 DNA sequence: TGTGCCAGCAGTCCCTCATCCGGGACCGTATACAATGAGCAGTTCTTC. Translation: CASSPSSGTVYNEQFF.

Note on this clone: The sample holds other DNA sequences that translate to the same CDR3. The chain recombines TRBV5-1 with TRBJ1-3, with 10 bases aligning to TRBD1. The CDR3 loop spans 16 amino acids. CDR1 and CDR2 (germline): SGHRS, YFSETQ. The V gene end was trimmed by 4 bases and the J gene end by 0 bases; junction bases not matched to a gene: 4. The CDR3 sequence is CASSLGTGASGNTIYF. For the CDR3, the DNA is TGCGCCAGCAGCCTTGGGACAGGGGCCTCTGGAAACACCATATATTTT. The whole variable domain, filled in from reference TRBV5-1 and TRBJ1-3, reads KAGVTQTPRYLIKTRGQQVTLSCSPISGHRSVSWYQQTPGQGLQFLFEYFSETQRNKGNFPGRFSGRQFSNSRSEMNVSTLELGDSALYLCASSLGTGASGNTIYFGEGSWLTVV.

The V and J genes are TRBV9 and TRBJ1-2; D call uncertain. Trimming stripped 0 bases from V and 8 bases from J, with 14 bases between. This CDR3 has 14 residues. Germline-derived CDR1 and CDR2 are SGDLS and YYNGEE. CDR3 sequence reads: CASSVEEGAWGYTF. CDR3 in DNA: TGTGCCAGCAGCGTAGAGGAGGGCGCGTGGGGCTACACCTTC.

This chain joins TRBV29-1 and TRBJ1-5; D possibly corresponds to TRBD1 (6 bases). The CDR3 length is 14 residues. The germline gives CDR1 SQVTM, CDR2 ANQGSEA. Deletions cut 4 bases from V and 5 bases from J, with 15 bases between. This chain's CDR3 is CSVAGSTGDQPQHF. CDR3 coding DNA: TGCAGCGTTGCCGGATCGACAGGAGATCAGCCCCAGCATTTT.

This chain links TRBV5-4 with TRBJ1-1; no firm D call. CDR1 is SGHNT and CDR2 is YYREEE in the germline V gene (reference sequence). The V and J ends lost 4 bases and 0 bases respectively, with 16 bases between them. The CDR3 length is 16 residues. The CDR3 region is CASSPGRGDMNTEAFF. CDR3 DNA: TGTGCCAGCAGCCCCGGGCGTGGAGATATGAACACTGAAGCTTTCTTT.

Here the CDR3 reads CASNGGGTDTQYF. CDR3 bases: TGTGCCAGCAACGGGGGAGGCACAGATACGCAGTATTTT. The gene calls are TRBV28 and TRBJ2-3; tentative D call: TRBD2 (6 bases). This CDR3 is built from 13 residues. Germline CDR1 is MDHEN and CDR2 is SYDVKM. Trimming cost V 7 bases and J 1 base, with 9 bases left between them.

In nucleotides, the CDR3 is TGTGCCAGCAGCCAAACAGGGGCTAACTATGGCTACACCTTC. It is translated as CASSQTGANYGYTF. The chain has TRBV4-2 and TRBJ1-2; 7 bases are shared with TRBD1. The V segment lost 2 bases and the J segment 0 bases; nucleotides outside the gene matches: 0. The germline gives CDR1 LGHNA, CDR2 YNFKEQ. The CDR3 covers 14 residues.

This sequence joins TRBV7-3 and TRBJ2-3; 8 positions match TRBD2. The CDR3 extends over 15 amino acids. Germline CDR1 reads SGHTA; CDR2 reads FQGTGA. V lost 5 bases, J lost 2 bases, and 6 bases stayed unmatched. In nucleotides, the CDR3 is TGTGCCAGCAGCCTCCATAGCGGGGACACAGATACGCAGTATTTT. Translating it yields CASSLHSGDTDTQYF. The full variable domain, with the rest looked up from reference TRBV7-3 and TRBJ2-3, is GAGVSQTPSNKVTEKGKYVELRCDPISGHTALYWYRQSLGQGPEFLIYFQGTGAADDSGLPNDRFFAVRPEGSVSTLKIQRTERGDSAVYLCASSLHSGDTDTQYFGPGTRLTVL.

V gene TRBV18 combines with J gene TRBJ2-2, with D maybe TRBD1 (5 bases). Between the trimmed V and J ends, which lost 3 bases and 4 bases, there was a span of 9 bases. There are 14 residues in the CDR3. Germline V gene sequence: CDR1 KGHSH, CDR2 LQKENI. The CDR3 spells CASSPGQSTGELFF. The CDR3 bases are TGTGCCAGCTCACCGGGGCAATCCACCGGGGAGCTGTTTTTT.

The chain carries TRBV7-3 and TRBJ2-3; TRBD2 matches at 14 bases. Germline V gene data show CDR1 as SGHTA and CDR2 as FQGTGA. The CDR3 length is 15 residues. V trimming: 3 bases; J trimming: 6 bases; junction bases outside the gene matches: 2. CDR3 DNA sequence: TGTGCCAGCAGCTTTAGGACTAGCGGGAGGGATACGCAGTATTTT. Its translation: CASSFRTSGRDTQYF.

Regarding this clone: Distinct nucleotide sequences in the sample also encode this CDR3. The chain joins TRBV20-1 to TRBJ1-2, with D possibly being TRBD1 (5 bases). The CDR3 spans 9 residues. The V and J ends lost 5 bases and 8 bases respectively, with 6 bases between them. The V gene's germline CDR1 is DFQATT and CDR2 SNEGSKA (reference sequence). In nucleotides, the CDR3 is TGCAGTGCTGGGGGGGGCTACACCTTC. This gives the protein CSAGGGYTF.

The V and J genes are TRBV7-7 and TRBJ2-2; D unclear. The CDR3 is 16 residues long. The germline V and J ends were trimmed by 1 base and 0 bases, with 9 bases remaining between them. The germline gives CDR1 SSHAT, CDR2 FNYEAQ (reference sequence). CDR3 loop: CASSLGFPANTGELFF. The CDR3 nucleotides are TGTGCCAGCAGCTTAGGTTTTCCCGCGAACACCGGGGAGCTGTTTTTT.

J is TRBJ1-2 and V is TRBV28; D might be TRBD1 (5 bases). The length of the CDR3 is 15 residues. CDR1 is MDHEN, CDR2 SYDVKM, per germline. Trimming removed 6 bases from V and 3 bases from J, with 17 bases in between. The CDR3 reads CASSPVPGRYYGYTF. The CDR3 nucleotides are TGTGCCAGCAGCCCCGTGCCGGGACGGTACTATGGCTACACCTTC.

The V call is TRBV28, the J call TRBJ2-1, with D possibly TRBD2 on 6 matching bases. With 8 bases removed from V and 9 bases from J, the gap between germline ends came to 23 bases. The CDR3 is 15 residues long. CDR1 is MDHEN and CDR2 is SYDVKM in the germline V gene. CDR3 bases: TGTGCCAGCGCCCCTTGGGGAGTCGGAGGGAGTGAGCAGTTCTTC. Its translation is CASAPWGVGGSEQFF.

The V gene is TRBV27, the J gene TRBJ2-7; D tentatively fits TRBD1 or TRBD2 (5 bases each). The V end was cut by 4 bases, the J end by 5 bases, with 18 bases between. The CDR3 totals 15 residues. The V gene's germline CDR1 is MNHEY and CDR2 SMNVEV (reference sequence). The CDR3 here is CASSSPSAGANEQYF. The CDR3 DNA is TGTGCCAGCAGTTCGCCATCGGCCGGGGCAAACGAGCAGTACTTC.

This clone appeared a single time. The DNA of the CDR3 is TGCGCCAGCAGCTTGACCCCCGAGGACGGCTACACCTTC. It translates to CASSLTPEDGYTF. This chain joins TRBV5-1 and TRBJ1-2; D unclear. V lost 1 base to trimming and J lost 8 bases, with 12 bases between them. CDR1 is SGHRS and CDR2 is YFSETQ in the germline V gene. The length of the CDR3 is 13 residues.

As to this clone: This CDR3 is also generated by other DNA sequences in the sample. The chain links TRBV2 to TRBJ2-3; D gene uncertain. Germline CDR1 SNHLY, CDR2 FYNNEI. V dropped 3 bases and J dropped 5 bases, with 6 bases sitting between them. CDR3 length: 12 residues. CDR3 sequence reads: CASSESGDTQYF. CDR3 DNA: TGTGCCAGCAGTGAGAGTGGAGATACGCAGTATTTT.

J is TRBJ2-7 and V is TRBV5-1; the D is unclear. Germline V gene lookup returns CDR1 SGHRS and CDR2 YFSETQ. The V and J ends lost 2 bases and 3 bases respectively, with 12 bases between them. The CDR3 is 14 residues long. Written as DNA, the CDR3 is TGCGCCAGCAGCTTCCGGGTTCCGGACTACGAGCAGTACTTC. It translates to CASSFRVPDYEQYF.

The chain has TRBV19 and TRBJ1-5; no clear D gene. The CDR3 length is 12 residues. Trimming took 6 bases from V and 7 from J, leaving 10 bases between them. CDR1 is LNHDA and CDR2 is SQIVND in the germline V gene (reference sequence). CDR3 region: CASRIEGQPQHF. CDR3 DNA: TGTGCCAGTAGAATCGAAGGACAGCCCCAGCATTTT.

A single count supports this clone. The chain has TRBV7-2 and TRBJ2-1, with 11 bases matching TRBD2. CDR1 SGHTA and CDR2 FQGNSA come from the germline V gene. Trimming cost V 5 bases and J 6 bases; bases outside gene matches: 9. This CDR3 is 16 amino acids long. CDR3 region: CASSPPRLAGLNEQFF. The CDR3 DNA reads TGTGCCAGCAGCCCTCCGAGACTAGCGGGACTCAATGAGCAGTTCTTC.

The rearrangement uses TRBV28 and TRBJ1-1; no definite D call. This CDR3 comprises 15 residues. From germline, CDR1 is MDHEN and CDR2 SYDVKM. Trimming removed 2 bases at V and 4 bases at J, with 14 bases between. CDR3 in DNA: TGTGCCAGCAGTTTAAATGCCGGGTGGGCCACTGAAGCTTTCTTT. Amino acid sequence: CASSLNAGWATEAFF.